These T cell receptor beta chains were read from a single sample in a study of T-cell memory formation after mild COVID-19. MiXCR was run by TCRdb on the 5' RACE reads, yielding one entry per CDR3 protein. This sample carries around 140,000 distinct CDR3 sequences, roughly 6.3% of them seen once, and the ten largest clones take approximately 2.1%. The sequenced sample consisted of PBMCs or a T cell subset sorted from them (not recorded which). The receptor set was obtained from an adult woman who had mild COVID-19 (a few samples of this study predate the infection). Cell type and time point are not known. Both conserved end residues are part of each CDR3. D genes are given only for firm matches. The size field is filled for only some rows; it gives once, few, many or a size class.

- | - | TRBJ2-7 | TRBV5-1 | TGCGCCAGCAGCTTGCGGGGAGCGAAGGACGAGCAGTACTTC | CASSLRGAKDEQYF
- | - | TRBJ1-1 | TRBV24-1 | TGTGCCACCAGTGAAAAGGGACTTTTGAACACTGAAGCTTTCTTT | CATSEKGLLNTEAFF
TRBD2 | few | TRBJ2-2 | TRBV9 | TGTGCCGGCCTCCTCGGGACTAGATACACCGGGGAGCTGTTTTTT | CAGLLGTRYTGELFF
- | many | TRBJ2-2 | TRBV20-1 | TGCAGTGCTAGAGGTCCCGGGACCTACACCGGGGAGCTGTTTTTT | CSARGPGTYTGELFF
- | few | TRBJ2-7 | TRBV5-1 | TGCGCCAGCAGCTTGTCTGTCTCCACCTACGAGCAGTACTTC | CASSLSVSTYEQYF
- | few | TRBJ2-7 | TRBV2 | TGTGCCAGCAGCCAGGGAATAAGCGAGCAGTACTTC | CASSQGISEQYF
TRBD2 | - | TRBJ2-1 | TRBV20-1 | TGCAGTGCTAGCAGGACTAGCGGGATGAACAATGAGCAGTTCTTC | CSASRTSGMNNEQFF
- | many | TRBJ1-4 | TRBV7-2 | TGTGCCAGCAGCTGGAGCTCGGGGGGAACTAATGAAAAACTGTTTTTT | CASSWSSGGTNEKLFF
- | few | TRBJ2-2 | TRBV5-6 | TGTGCCAGCAGCTTCGGTTACACCGGGGAGCTGTTTTTT | CASSFGYTGELFF
- | few | TRBJ1-2 | TRBV7-9 | TGTGCCAGCAGCTTCCGAGACAGGACCCAGGGAGGCTATGGCTACACCTTC | CASSFRDRTQGGYGYTF
TRBD1 | - | TRBJ2-7 | TRBV7-3 | TGTGCCAGCAGCTTAGGCAGACAGGGGATCTACGAGAAGTACTTC | CASSLGRQGIYEKYF
TRBD2 | many | TRBJ2-2 | TRBV7-2 | TGTGCCAGCAGAGAAACTAGCGGGGGTTTTACCGGGGAGCTGTTTTTT | CASRETSGGFTGELFF
- | - | TRBJ2-2 | TRBV9 | TGTGCCAGCAGCGTCGGCGTGGGCGGACACCCGAACACCGGGGAGCTGTTTTTT | CASSVGVGGHPNTGELFF
- | - | TRBJ1-1 | TRBV12-3/TRBV12-4 | TGTGCCAGCAGTCTCGGGGGGGACGGGAACACTGAAGCTTTCTTT | CASSLGGDGNTEAFF
- | few | TRBJ1-5 | TRBV20-1 | TGCAGTGCTAGGGTGGGACCATCGCAGCCCCAGCATTTT | CSARVGPSQPQHF
- | few | TRBJ2-7 | TRBV5-1 | TGCGCCAGCAGCTTGGGGGTACCCCCCTACGAGCAGTACTTC | CASSLGVPPYEQYF
- | - | TRBJ2-4 | TRBV7-2 | TGTGCCAGCAGCTTAGCGGGAAGAGAAAACATTCAGTACTTC | CASSLAGRENIQYF
TRBD2 | - | TRBJ2-3 | TRBV18 | TGTGCCAGCTCACGGACTAGCGGCACAGATACGCAGTATTTT | CASSRTSGTDTQYF
- | few | TRBJ1-1 | TRBV24-1 | TGTGCCACCAGTGATTCGCGACGTTTCACTGAAGCTTTCTTT | CATSDSRRFTEAFF
TRBD1 | many | TRBJ2-7 | TRBV4-2 | TGTGCCAGCAGCCAAGGGGGACAGGCGGGGTCCTACGAGCAGTACTTC | CASSQGGQAGSYEQYF